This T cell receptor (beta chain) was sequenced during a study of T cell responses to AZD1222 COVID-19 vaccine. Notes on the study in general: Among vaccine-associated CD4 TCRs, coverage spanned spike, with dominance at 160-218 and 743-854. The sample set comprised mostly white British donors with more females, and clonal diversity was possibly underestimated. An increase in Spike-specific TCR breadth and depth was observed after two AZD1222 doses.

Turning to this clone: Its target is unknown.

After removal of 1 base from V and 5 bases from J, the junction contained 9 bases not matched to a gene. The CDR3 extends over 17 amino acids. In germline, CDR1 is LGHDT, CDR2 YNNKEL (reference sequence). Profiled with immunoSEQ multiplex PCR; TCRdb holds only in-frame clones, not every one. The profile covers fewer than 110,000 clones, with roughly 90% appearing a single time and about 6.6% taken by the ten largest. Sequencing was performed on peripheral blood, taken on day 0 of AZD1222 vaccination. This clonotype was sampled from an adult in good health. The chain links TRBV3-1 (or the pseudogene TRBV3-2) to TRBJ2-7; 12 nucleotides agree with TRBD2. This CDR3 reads CASSQGLAGGGPNEQYF. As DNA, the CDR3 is TGTGCCAGCAGCCAAGGCCTAGCGGGAGGGGGGCCAAACGAGCAGTACTTC.